This passage covers 5 T cell receptor beta chains from one sample sequenced in a study of blood T cell repertoires in COVID-19. Measured with immunoSEQ multiplex PCR; TCRdb has only the in-frame clones, and not every one. The data contain about 330,000 clones, 85% to 90% of them singletons. Material: peripheral blood. Receptors originate from a woman in her 50s with active or convalescent COVID-19.

This chain connects TRBV10-3 to TRBJ2-2, with 9 positions matching TRBD2. In germline, CDR1 is ENHRY, CDR2 SYGVKD. The CDR3 extends over 14 amino acids. V trimming: 7 bases; J trimming: 2 bases; junction bases outside the gene matches: 2. DNA of the CDR3: TGTGCCATCAAGCGGGGGGATAACACCGGGGAGCTGTTTTTT. As protein: CAIKRGDNTGELFF.

V usage is TRBV7-6 and J usage is TRBJ1-1; perhaps TRBD1 as D (5 bases). CDR1 SGHVS and CDR2 FNYEAQ come from the germline V gene. CDR3 size: 15 residues. Trimming took 1 base from V and 4 from J, leaving 13 bases between them. As DNA, the CDR3 is TGTGCCAGCAGCTTAGATTTATCAGGGCCCACTGAAGCTTTCTTT. Its protein is CASSLDLSGPTEAFF.

V usage is TRBV11-2 and J usage is TRBJ2-7, with a weak D call TRBD1 (6 bases). CDR1 and CDR2 from the germline V gene are SGHAT and FQNNGV. Deletions cut 2 bases from V and 5 bases from J, with 16 bases between. CDR3 size: 15 residues. The CDR3, as DNA: TGTGCCAGCAGCTTAACGAACAGGGAGATAGACGAGCAGTACTTC. Amino acids: CASSLTNREIDEQYF.

The V gene is TRBV25-1, the J gene TRBJ1-3; possible D gene TRBD1, 5 bases. The CDR3 extends over 14 amino acids. Trimming cost V 3 bases and J 3 bases, with 9 bases left between them. Germline CDR1 is MGHDK and CDR2 is SYGVNS. The CDR3 bases are TGTGCCAGCAGTGACAGGGATTTTGGAAACACCATATATTTT. Translated, it gives CASSDRDFGNTIYF. The full variable domain, with the rest looked up from reference TRBV25-1 and TRBJ1-3, is EADIYQTPRYLVIGTGKKITLECSQTMGHDKMYWYQQDPGMELHLIHYSYGVNSTEKGDLSSESTVSRIRTEHFPLTLESARPSHTSQYLCASSDRDFGNTIYFGEGSWLTVV.

In DNA, the CDR3 is TGTGCCAGCAGTAAAGTCCCGGGTAGCAATCAGCCCCAGCATTTT. Protein product: CASSKVPGSNQPQHF. The chain uses TRBV28 and TRBJ1-5; D is unresolved. V was shortened by 5 bases and J by 0 bases, with 11 bases between the two germline ends. From germline, CDR1 is MDHEN and CDR2 SYDVKM. CDR3 length: 15 residues.